This passage covers 6 T cell receptor beta chains from one sample sequenced in a study of blood T cell repertoires in COVID-19. Some clones are missing from TCRdb's copy, which holds only in-frame ones; the method was immunoSEQ multiplex PCR. The sample records 250,000 to 350,000 clones, approximately 85% being singletons. Sequencing was done on a sample of PBMCs or T cells enriched from blood (not recorded which). The receptors derive from a woman aged 25-40 years who had recovered from COVID-19.

A single count supports this clone. At the DNA level, this CDR3 is encoded by other sequences in the same sample as well. This chain links TRBV6-5 with TRBJ1-2; a weak D match, TRBD1 (5 bases). Germline CDR1 MNHEY, CDR2 SVGAGI. V was cut by 2 bases and J by 6 bases, with 10 bases left in between. The CDR3 is made up of 13 amino acids. The CDR3: CASSYGRVDGYTF. The CDR3 nucleotides are TGTGCCAGCAGTTACGGCAGGGTGGATGGCTACACCTTC.

This chain connects TRBV30 to TRBJ2-7; 10 nucleotides agree with TRBD1. This CDR3 is 12 amino acids long. The germline CDR1 and CDR2 sequences are GTSNPN and SVGIG (reference sequence). Trimming cost V 7 bases and J 5 bases; bases outside gene matches: 5. In DNA form, the CDR3 reads TGTGCCTTGGGGACAGGGGTCCACGAGCAGTACTTC. Translated: CALGTGVHEQYF.

J is TRBJ2-3 and V is TRBV28; D perhaps matches TRBD2 (5 bases). The CDR3 spans 16 residues. V was trimmed by 0 bases and J by 0 bases, leaving 10 bases between them. Germline V gene data show CDR1 as MDHEN and CDR2 as SYDVKM. The CDR3 region has the DNA TGTGCCAGCAGTTTATGGAGCGGCCCTAGCACAGATACGCAGTATTTT. Its translation: CASSLWSGPSTDTQYF.

This clone appeared a single time. The rearrangement uses TRBV19 and TRBJ1-2, with D maybe TRBD1 (6 bases). In germline, CDR1 is LNHDA, CDR2 SQIVND (reference sequence). There are 15 residues in the CDR3. V lost 6 bases and J lost 4, with 18 bases in between. In DNA, the CDR3 is TGTGCCAGTAGCCTACAGGGCGGCGTCGTCTATGGCTACACCTTC. It encodes CASSLQGGVVYGYTF.

The chain joins TRBV27 to TRBJ1-2, with 7 nucleotides matching TRBD1. Germline CDR1 MNHEY, CDR2 SMNVEV (reference sequence). V shed 0 bases, J shed 7 bases, and the junction held 8 bases outside the gene matches. This CDR3 contains 15 residues. This chain's CDR3 is CASSLSEGAKSGYTF. CDR3 DNA: TGTGCCAGCAGTTTATCGGAGGGGGCAAAGAGTGGCTACACCTTC.

The chain combines TRBV19 with TRBJ1-3, with D maybe TRBD1 (5 bases). Per germline, CDR1 LNHDA and CDR2 SQIVND (reference sequence). Trimming shortened V by 9 bases and J by 5 bases, and 14 bases separated the two germline ends. This CDR3 has 13 amino acids. CDR3 residues: CASPDDSRNTIYF. The CDR3 DNA reads TGTGCCAGCCCGGACGACAGCCGAAACACCATATATTTT.